This T cell receptor beta chain stems from a study of response to subunit inactivated influenza vaccine. This clonotype was seen more than once but under ten times. Using its own MiXCR run on the RT-PCR reads, TCRdb lists one record per CDR3 protein. The sample has about 240,000 distinct CDR3 sequences, 10% to 15% seen once. Losses at the gene ends were 3 bases for V and 2 bases for J; bases not matched to a gene: 4. CDR3 size: 14 residues. This TCR came from a man aged 50 or older who received an inactivated influenza vaccine. The chain links TRBV12-3 or TRBV12-4 to TRBJ2-7; the match to TRBD2 covers 7 bases. The sample consisted of non-naive T cells sorted from PBMCs, taken 14 days before vaccination. CDR3 in DNA: TGTGCCAGCAGTTTTCGGGAGGAGCCCTACGAGCAGTACTTC. The encoded protein is CASSFREEPYEQYF.